This T cell receptor beta chain was retrieved from a study of cytomegalovirus exposure and HLA in healthy donors. In the study overall: From 190 million or so T cells, an earlier analysis saw 117 million unique TCR beta sequences. General study points: A later analysis found most CMV-associated TCR beta chains apparently HLA-restricted.

The PCR was carried out with 60 Vbeta primers and 13 Jbeta primers. Using immunoSEQ multiplex PCR, the repertoire was profiled, and TCRdb retains in-frame clones only, with some absent. The repertoire holds 150,000 or so clones, around 79% seen once, with approximately 8% in the top ten. V lost 4 bases and J lost 13; bases outside the gene matches: 3. The CDR3 is 12 residues long. In germline, CDR1 is SNHLY, CDR2 FYNNEI. The donors comprised healthy bone marrow donors. With respect to this clone: The antigen remains unidentified.

This receptor was obtained from a man aged 25-45 years in good health and CMV-seropositive. The chain carries TRBV2 and TRBJ2-3, with 12 bases identical to TRBD2. Input material: PBMCs. CDR3 sequence (DNA): TGTGCCAGCAGTGGGACTAGCGGGGAAAAGTATTTT. This sequence encodes CASSGTSGEKYF.